The rows below give T cell receptor beta chains drawn from one sample of a study of OX40 agonist ivuxolimab in advanced cancers. TCRdb keeps only in-frame clones here, not all; method: immunoSEQ multiplex PCR. The sample records 25,000 to 30,000 clones, roughly 80% being singletons. This sample comprised CD4+ or CD8+ T cells sorted from blood, obtained in a trial of the OX40 agonist ivuxolimab. All receptors derive from an adult with an advanced solid tumor such as melanoma, head and neck, liver or kidney cancer. Both conserved end residues are part of each CDR3. The D gene is left open where the match is weak.

v_gene	d_gene	j_gene	CDR3aa
TRBV30	-	TRBJ1-2	CAWTVRVWYGYTF
TRBV4-1	-	TRBJ2-1	CASSQAPYSSYNEQFF
TRBV19	TRBD2	TRBJ2-1	CASSIGSGVGEQFF
TRBV9	-	TRBJ1-2	CASSVGRGIEGYTF
TRBV25-1	TRBD1	TRBJ1-1	CASRAGGASTEAFF
TRBV11-2	-	TRBJ2-7	CASSLAWASYEQYF
TRBV7-9	-	TRBJ2-5	CASSYSGAAKETQYF
TRBV6-6	TRBD1	TRBJ1-6	CASILRDRAFSPLHF
TRBV28	TRBD1	TRBJ1-1	CASSHPRTGNTEAFF
TRBV5-4	TRBD1	TRBJ1-1	CASSTEQGSATEAFF
TRBV9	-	TRBJ1-4	CASSAGGDEKLFF
TRBV6-5	-	TRBJ2-2	CASSYSFGSTGELFF
TRBV13	TRBD2	TRBJ2-7	CASSSVAGGFRYEQYF